Many counts were recorded for the clone carrying this TCR beta chain. Its target is not known. Its ends do not fully match the called genes, so a read error is possible. There are 13 residues in the CDR3. Germline CDR1 reads MGHRA; CDR2 reads YSYEKL. Noted time point: persistent/refractory GD, antithyroid drugs over 5 years with positive TRAb. The TCR library was made from RNA that had been extracted from PBMCs in TRIzol. Diagnoses of Graves' disease were made by American Thyroid Association guidelines. The sample is drawn from a study of regulatory T cells in long-lasting Graves disease. Study details: The definition of persistent Graves' disease was over 5 years of antithyroid drugs with positive TSH receptor antibodies. General study points: It is possible that accuracy was reduced by the small size of the sample. Persistent patients shared more public clonotypes (about 2,700) than newly diagnosed patients (about 1,000).

Building the TCR beta libraries relied on iRepertoire HTBI primers, and CDR3 regions underwent Arm-PCR. A single record per CDR3 protein comes from TCRdb applying MiXCR to the multiplex PCR reads. The repertoire consists of 400,000 or so distinct CDR3 sequences, with about a quarter occurring once and the leading ten covering about a quarter. The sample here was peripheral blood mononuclear cells (PBMCs), taken when the disease was refractory, from a patient treated with antithyroid drugs. V is TRBV4-1 and J is TRBJ1-1; maybe TRBD1 (5 bases). The clonotype was recovered from a female donor with Graves disease. The CDR3 DNA reads as TGTGCCAGCAGCCCCGCGGGGGGGACTGAAGCTTTCTTT. Its protein product is CASSPAGGTEAFF.